Sequencing of this T cell receptor beta chain was carried out in a study of long-term antiretroviral therapy in people with HIV. On the study more broadly: The oldest samples precede the 2015 immediate-ART recommendation by about a decade. Study-wide points: Transplant-donor-level diversity was not reached after ART, though diversity increased.

Treatment of all HIV participants took place in the United States. immunoSEQ v3.0 was run at survey level. Method: immunoSEQ multiplex PCR; TCRdb's copy keeps in-frame clones and lacks some. The sample has 25,000 to 30,000 clones, around 80% seen once; the top ten hold approximately 9.5%. Comments on this clone: Its antigen is currently unknown.

The TCR originated in a man aged 40-55 years with HIV. This sample comprised unsorted PBMCs, obtained 3 years after starting antiretroviral therapy.

CDR3 nucleotides: TGTGCCATCAGGACAGGGGCCCTCTCCTACAATGAGCAGTTCTTC. Translating gives CAIRTGALSYNEQFF. The J gene is TRBJ2-1, the V gene TRBV10-3, with 8 bases fitting TRBD1. The CDR3 contains 15 residues. CDR1 is ENHRY, CDR2 SYGVKD, per germline. V was pared by 6 bases and J by 0 bases, with 4 bases of the junction left unmatched.